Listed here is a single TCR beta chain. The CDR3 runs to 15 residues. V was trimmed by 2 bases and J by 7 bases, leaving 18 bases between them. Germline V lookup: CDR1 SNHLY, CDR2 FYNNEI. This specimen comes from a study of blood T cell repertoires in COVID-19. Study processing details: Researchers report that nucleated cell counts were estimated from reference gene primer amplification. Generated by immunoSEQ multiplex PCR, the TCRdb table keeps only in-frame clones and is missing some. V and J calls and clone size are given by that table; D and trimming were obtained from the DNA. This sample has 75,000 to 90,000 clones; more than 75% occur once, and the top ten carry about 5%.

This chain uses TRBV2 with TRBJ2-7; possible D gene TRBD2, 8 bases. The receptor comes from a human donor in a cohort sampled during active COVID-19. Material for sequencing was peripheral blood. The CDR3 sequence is CASSESGGGGREQYF. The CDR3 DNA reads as TGTGCCAGCAGTGAAAGCGGAGGGGGCGGGAGGGAGCAGTACTTC.